Below, 14 T cell receptor beta chains from the same sample are listed, as sequenced in a study of T-cell reconstitution after alpha-beta-depleted transplantation in children. The library targeted TCRbeta and was prepared with unique molecular identifiers. MiXCR, run by TCRdb on the PCR reads, gives a single entry per CDR3 protein. The sample shows roughly 50,000 distinct CDR3 sequences, roughly 46% of them seen only once. Sequenced material: PBMCs, mostly from graft donor cells, taken 360 days after TCRalphabeta/CD19-depleted stem cell transplant. The receptors shown here come from a male patient between 5 and 17 years old who had a stem cell transplant for acute lymphoblastic leukemia, so the T cells may come from the graft donor.

This clonotype appeared a few times. This sequence joins TRBV10-2 and TRBJ2-3; 8 bases are shared with TRBD2. CDR3 size: 16 residues. Germline V gene lookup returns CDR1 WSHSY and CDR2 SAAADI. The ends lost 3 bases at V and 4 bases at J; junction bases unmatched: 9. CDR3 bases: TGCGCCAGCAGTGAAGTTCTGGGGACTAGAGCAGATACGCAGTATTTT. This codes for CASSEVLGTRADTQYF.

This clonotype was observed a handful of times. The chain employs TRBV5-6 and TRBJ2-1, with 11 bases fitting TRBD1. After removal of 4 bases from V and 4 bases from J, the junction contained 4 bases not matched to a gene. Germline V gene lookup returns CDR1 SGHDT and CDR2 YYEEEE. The CDR3 contains 15 residues. The CDR3 protein is CASSPDRGRYNEQFF. CDR3 bases: TGTGCCAGCAGCCCGGACAGGGGGCGGTACAATGAGCAGTTCTTC.

The gene calls are TRBV29-1 and TRBJ1-4; D remains ambiguous. Germline V gives CDR1 SQVTM, CDR2 ANQGSEA. The CDR3 is 12 amino acids. V was shortened by 1 base and J by 10 bases, with 10 bases between the two germline ends. The CDR3 bases are TGCAGCGTTGAAGGGGCAGAGGGAAAACTGTTTTTT. This encodes CSVEGAEGKLFF.

V is TRBV27 and J is TRBJ2-7, with unresolved D. The CDR3 has 14 amino acids. The V gene's germline CDR1 is MNHEY and CDR2 SMNVEV (reference sequence). V was pared by 2 bases and J by 3 bases, with 11 bases between. The CDR3 protein is CASSLGPYRYEQYF. CDR3 coding DNA: TGTGCCAGCAGTTTAGGTCCTTATCGCTACGAGCAGTACTTC.

CDR3 loop: CASSSRTDDPGNSPLHF. CDR3 in DNA: TGTGCCAGCAGCTCCCGGACGGACGACCCGGGTAATTCACCCCTCCACTTT. The chain links TRBV7-9 to TRBJ1-6; D is ambiguous. This CDR3 has 17 residues. V shed 4 bases and J shed 6 bases, with 19 bases lying between them. Germline V gene sequence: CDR1 SEHNR, CDR2 FQNEAQ (reference sequence).

This chain uses TRBV5-1 with TRBJ2-4; D is unresolved. V dropped 2 bases and J dropped 5 bases, with 14 bases sitting between them. Germline V gene lookup returns CDR1 SGHRS and CDR2 YFSETQ. The CDR3 is 15 residues long. The CDR3 coding sequence is TGCGCCAGCAGCTTAGGTTGGGTGCCGGAAAACATTCAGTACTTC. This sequence encodes CASSLGWVPENIQYF.

The chain joins TRBV29-1 to TRBJ2-2, with 7 bases lining up with TRBD2. The V segment lost 2 bases and the J segment 3 bases; nucleotides outside the gene matches: 6. The germline V gene encodes CDR1 SQVTM and CDR2 ANQGSEA. The CDR3 covers 15 residues. CDR3 DNA: TGCAGCGTTGAAAAGGCAGGGAGGGACACCGGGGAGCTGTTTTTT. Protein product: CSVEKAGRDTGELFF.

Concerning this clonotype: Compared with germline, one end of the junction differs, possibly owing to a read error. This chain links TRBV12-3 or TRBV12-4 with TRBJ2-2; 8 bases agree with TRBD1. This CDR3 has 15 residues. Written as DNA, the CDR3 is TGTGCCAGCAGATTAGGACAGGGTCGCACCGGGGAGCTGTTTTTT. This gives the protein CASRLGQGRTGELFF.

The chain is built from TRBV7-8 and TRBJ2-1; no definite D call. V was trimmed by 1 base and J by 4 bases, leaving 17 bases between them. This CDR3 comprises 17 residues. Germline CDR1 SGHVS, CDR2 FQNEAQ. The CDR3 sequence: CASSLEGSPSPYNEQFF. The CDR3 DNA is TGTGCCAGCAGCTTAGAGGGATCCCCTTCCCCTTACAATGAGCAGTTCTTC. The whole variable domain, remainder taken from reference TRBV7-8 and TRBJ2-1, is GAGVSQSPRYKVAKRGQDVALRCDPISGHVSLFWYQQALGQGPEFLTYFQNEAQLDKSGLPSDRFFAERPEGSVSTLKIQRTQQEDSAVYLCASSLEGSPSPYNEQFFGPGTRLTVL.

This clonotype was seen a few times. The chain carries TRBV12-3 or TRBV12-4 and TRBJ1-1; 8 bases agree with TRBD1. Unmatched junction bases numbered 15, after V lost 2 bases and J lost 4 bases. The length of the CDR3 is 18 residues. For the CDR3, the DNA is TGTGCCAGCAGTTTATGGGACAGGTCTAGGGTGGCCAGCACTGAAGCTTTCTTT. This codes for CASSLWDRSRVASTEAFF.

The gene calls are TRBV11-2 and TRBJ2-7; 8 bases map to TRBD1. The CDR3 spans 15 residues. Germline V gives CDR1 SGHAT, CDR2 FQNNGV. The trim removed 4 bases at V and 0 bases at J, leaving 5 bases unmatched. DNA of the CDR3: TGTGCCAGCAGCTGGACAGGGACCGGCTCCTACGAGCAGTACTTC. Its protein product is CASSWTGTGSYEQYF.

This clonotype has more than one count but fewer than ten. The chain has TRBV11-2 and TRBJ2-1, with a weak D call TRBD1 (7 bases). The germline gives CDR1 SGHAT, CDR2 FQNNGV. Trimming shortened V by 1 base and J by 5 bases, and 12 bases separated the two germline ends. CDR3 length: 15 residues. This chain's CDR3 is CASSLVRDSNNEQFF. As DNA, the CDR3 is TGTGCCAGCAGCTTAGTGCGGGACAGTAACAATGAGCAGTTCTTC.

V gene TRBV4-3 combines with J gene TRBJ2-5, with TRBD1 identical over 11 bases. After removal of 1 base from V and 4 bases from J, the junction contained 2 bases not matched to a gene. Germline V lookup: CDR1 LGHNA, CDR2 YSLEER. The CDR3 totals 15 residues. CDR3 in DNA: TGCGCCAGCAGCCAAGGGGACAGGGGGGGAGAGACCCAGTACTTC. This gives the protein CASSQGDRGGETQYF.

This clonotype was observed a few times. The V call is TRBV5-1, the J call TRBJ2-1; 12 nucleotides line up with TRBD1. Looked up from germline, CDR1 is SGHRS and CDR2 is YFSETQ. This CDR3 contains 16 residues. V lost 2 bases to trimming and J lost 7 bases; unmatched junction nucleotides: 7. The CDR3 sequence: CASSFTGTGGGNEQFF. CDR3 coding DNA: TGCGCCAGCAGCTTCACCGGGACAGGGGGCGGGAATGAGCAGTTCTTC.